This T cell receptor beta chain was captured in a study of monozygotic twins with inflammatory bowel disease. TCRdb reprocessed the 5' RACE reads and stores each CDR3 protein as one record, lacking DNA. The listing contains hundreds of thousands of distinct CDR3 sequences. CDR1 and CDR2 (germline): SGHRS, YFSETQ. The length of the CDR3 is 15 residues. The chain recombines TRBV5-1 with TRBJ1-2. Material: blood. The origin of this receptor is a human donor with ulcerative colitis or Crohn's disease, or a healthy co-twin of an affected twin (not recorded which). The CDR3 loop reads CASSLGLAQVIGYTF.